What follows are 32 T cell receptor beta chains derived from one specimen sequenced in a study of response to subunit inactivated influenza vaccine. From the RT-PCR reads, TCRdb called clonotypes with MiXCR, one entry per CDR3 protein. The table has 700,000 to 800,000 distinct CDR3 sequences, about 18% seen once. The starting material was PBMCs from blood, obtained 5 to 6 days after vaccination. The receptors come from a man aged 50 to 60 who received an inactivated influenza vaccine.

The rearrangement joins TRBV12-3 or TRBV12-4 to TRBJ1-2; the D is unclear. The length of the CDR3 is 14 residues. Deletions cut 1 base from V and 0 bases from J, with 6 bases between. The CDR3 protein is CASSLGDPNYGYTF. For the CDR3, the DNA is TGTGCCAGCAGTTTAGGGGATCCTAACTATGGCTACACCTTC.

This sequence joins TRBV7-9 and TRBJ2-7; the D gene is possibly TRBD2 (5 bases). Germline-derived CDR1 and CDR2 are SEHNR and FQNEAQ (reference sequence). The V and J ends lost 6 bases and 5 bases respectively, with 14 bases between them. The CDR3 consists of 13 residues. CDR3 nucleotide sequence: TGTGCCAGCAGGGAGGCCGCTTTAAACGAGCAGTACTTC. The encoded protein is CASREAALNEQYF.

As regards this clonotype: Being one base from a much bigger clone, this may be a read error. J is TRBJ2-7 and V is TRBV27, with TRBD1 matching over 9 bases. The ends lost 3 bases at V and 0 bases at J; junction bases unmatched: 3. Germline values: CDR1 MNHEY, CDR2 SMNVEV (reference sequence). This CDR3 spans 15 amino acids. DNA of the CDR3: TGTGCCAGCAGTTTCGAGACAGGGGGCTCCTACGAGCAGTACTTC. It yields the protein CASSFETGGSYEQYF.

V and J are TRBV28 and TRBJ1-6; D ambiguous. The length of the CDR3 is 14 residues. The germline V and J ends were trimmed by 6 bases and 0 bases, with 6 bases remaining between them. Germline loops: CDR1 MDHEN, CDR2 SYDVKM. CDR3 nucleotides: TGTGCCAGCAGCACTTTCTCCTATAATTCACCCCTCCACTTT. Translated: CASSTFSYNSPLHF. The entire variable domain, with the rest obtained from reference TRBV28 and TRBJ1-6, is as follows: DVKVTQSSRYLVKRTGEKVFLECVQDMDHENMFWYRQDPGLGLRLIYFSYDVKMKEKGDIPEGYSVSREKKERFSLILESASTNQTSMYLCASSTFSYNSPLHFGNGTRLTVT.

The rearrangement joins TRBV4-1 to TRBJ1-1; 11 nucleotides align to TRBD1. V gave up 0 bases and J gave up 3 bases; unmatched junction bases: 3. Germline V lookup: CDR1 MGHRA, CDR2 YSYEKL. The CDR3 has 16 amino acids. CDR3 DNA sequence: TGCGCCAGCAGCCAAGATCGGACAGGGGGCTACACTGAAGCTTTCTTT. It specifies CASSQDRTGGYTEAFF.

This clonotype was detected a few times. The V gene is TRBV29-1, the J gene TRBJ2-7; 7 nucleotides line up with TRBD1. The CDR3 loop spans 14 amino acids. Germline lookup yields CDR1 SQVTM and CDR2 ANQGSEA. Losses at the gene ends were 4 bases for V and 0 bases for J; bases not matched to a gene: 6. The CDR3 coding sequence is TGCAGCGTTGGAGGACAGGCCGGCTCCTACGAGCAGTACTTC. Translated, it gives CSVGGQAGSYEQYF.

V and J are TRBV6-2 or TRBV6-3 and TRBJ2-3; weak D call: TRBD2 (5 bases). V was shortened by 2 bases and J by 6 bases, with 6 bases between the two germline ends. Germline V CDR1 and CDR2: MNHEY, SVGEGT. The CDR3 contains 12 residues. DNA for the CDR3: TGTGCCAGCAGTTACGGGGAGGATACGCAGTATTTT. Protein: CASSYGEDTQYF.

This chain links TRBV12-3 or TRBV12-4 with TRBJ2-7; a possible D gene is TRBD1 (5 bases). This CDR3 comprises 17 residues. Trimming left V 6 bases short and J 2 bases short, with 23 bases between. The chain's CDR3 is CASSGGWGGLRTYEQYF. CDR3 nucleotide sequence: TGTGCCAGCAGCGGTGGATGGGGCGGCTTAAGGACCTACGAGCAGTACTTC.

This clonotype was seen a handful of times. V usage is TRBV20-1 and J usage is TRBJ2-4, with TRBD2 as a possible D gene (6 bases). The germline CDR1 and CDR2 sequences are DFQATT and SNEGSKA (reference sequence). V lost 5 bases and J 1 base, leaving 18 bases between the germline ends. The CDR3 runs to 16 residues. The CDR3 region has the DNA TGCAGTGCTTGCGTCCTGGGGGGAGGTGCCAAAAACATTCAGTACTTC. The encoded protein is CSACVLGGGAKNIQYF.

The chain joins TRBV20-1 to TRBJ2-1, with 10 bases matching TRBD2. V was clipped by 0 bases and J by 3 bases; unmatched bases: 5. Germline loops: CDR1 DFQATT, CDR2 SNEGSKA (reference sequence). CDR3 length: 16 amino acids. The CDR3 region is CSARDLAGGIYNEQFF. In nucleotides, the CDR3 is TGCAGTGCTAGAGACTTAGCGGGAGGTATCTACAATGAGCAGTTCTTC.

The chain has TRBV12-3 or TRBV12-4 and TRBJ1-5; no reliable D call. V lost 6 bases, J lost 3 bases, and 9 bases lay in between. This CDR3 comprises 13 residues. CDR3 loop: CASRLDLNQPQHF. DNA for the CDR3: TGTGCCAGCAGGCTCGACCTCAATCAGCCCCAGCATTTT.

This chain connects TRBV6-1 to TRBJ1-6, with 7 bases lining up with TRBD1. The germline V gene has CDR1 MNHNS and CDR2 SASEGT. This CDR3 is 15 amino acids long. With 4 bases clipped from V and 9 bases from J, the junction kept 9 bases outside the gene matches. CDR3 residues: CASSVERDSSSPLHF. In DNA form, the CDR3 reads TGTGCCAGCAGTGTGGAAAGGGACAGCAGTTCACCCCTCCACTTT.

This clonotype was counted between two and nine times. J is TRBJ2-5 and V is TRBV20-1; TRBD2 aligns across 9 bases. The CDR3 runs to 14 residues. J was trimmed by 3 bases and V by 6 bases; bases with no gene match: 8. Germline V gives CDR1 DFQATT, CDR2 SNEGSKA (reference sequence). CDR3 loop: CSAPNSGSEETQYF. The DNA for the CDR3 is TGCAGTGCCCCGAATAGCGGGAGTGAAGAGACCCAGTACTTC.

This clonotype showed up just a few times. This chain connects TRBV29-1 to TRBJ2-7; weak D call: TRBD2 (5 bases). Per the germline V gene, CDR1 is SQVTM and CDR2 is ANQGSEA. This CDR3 comprises 11 residues. V gave up 4 bases and J gave up 6 bases, with 10 bases separating them. CDR3 sequence: CSVAGSSEQYF. The DNA of the CDR3 is TGCAGCGTTGCGGGGTCCAGCGAGCAGTACTTC.

V and J are TRBV20-1 and TRBJ1-1, with D possibly TRBD1 on 6 matching bases. The ends were cut back, 5 bases at V and 1 base at J, with 20 bases in the middle. Germline V CDR1 and CDR2: DFQATT, SNEGSKA (reference sequence). The CDR3 loop spans 16 amino acids. In DNA form, the CDR3 reads TGCAGTGCTGGAGGAGCAGGGGCCTCCCAGAACACTGAAGCTTTCTTT. This gives the protein CSAGGAGASQNTEAFF.

This rearrangement joins TRBV11-1 to TRBJ1-1; tentative D call: TRBD1 (6 bases). The CDR3 is made up of 18 amino acids. Trimming left V 3 bases short and J 12 bases short, with 32 bases between. Germline assignment: CDR1 SGHAT and CDR2 FQDESV (reference sequence). CDR3 sequence (DNA): TGTGCCAGCAGCTTCCGCGTCCTCCCGGGGGCGCGTCTTCCCGGAACTTTCTTT. Amino acid sequence: CASSFRVLPGARLPGTFF.

This clonotype was seen a few times. For the CDR3, the DNA is TGTGCCAGCAGCCCCAGGGTGGGCCAAGAGACCCAGTACTTC. Translation: CASSPRVGQETQYF. The chain recombines TRBV7-9 with TRBJ2-5, with TRBD1 as a possible D gene (5 bases). Per germline, CDR1 SEHNR and CDR2 FQNEAQ (reference sequence). Trimming took off 5 bases at V and 1 base at J, with 11 bases between the two ends. CDR3 length: 14 residues.

This clonotype came up many times. V is TRBV12-3 or TRBV12-4 and J is TRBJ2-2; 7 bases map to TRBD2. V lost 1 base, J lost 6 bases, and 5 bases stayed unmatched. There are 15 residues in the CDR3. CDR3 protein: CASSLVGGPPGELFF. The DNA of the CDR3 is TGTGCCAGCAGTTTAGTGGGAGGGCCGCCCGGGGAGCTGTTTTTT.

The J gene is TRBJ2-1, the V gene TRBV5-1; 12 bases align to TRBD2. This CDR3 contains 14 residues. Germline V gene lookup returns CDR1 SGHRS and CDR2 YFSETQ. Trimming removed 2 bases from V and 9 bases from J; junction bases left unmatched: 3. Here the CDR3 DNA reads TGCGCCAGCAGCTTTACTAGCGGGGGGCCTGAGCAGTTCTTC. Its protein is CASSFTSGGPEQFF. Variable domain in full (rest from reference TRBV5-1 and TRBJ2-1): KAGVTQTPRYLIKTRGQQVTLSCSPISGHRSVSWYQQTPGQGLQFLFEYFSETQRNKGNFPGRFSGRQFSNSRSEMNVSTLELGDSALYLCASSFTSGGPEQFFGPGTRLTVL.

This clonotype was recorded a few times. V gene TRBV7-3 combines with J gene TRBJ2-1; the match to TRBD2 covers 7 bases. V gave up 1 base and J gave up 6 bases; unmatched junction bases: 9. The germline V gene has CDR1 SGHTA and CDR2 FQGTGA. The CDR3 covers 16 residues. The CDR3 DNA reads TGTGCCAGCAGCTTAATCGGTGCGGGAGTAACCAATGAGCAGTTCTTC. Its protein product is CASSLIGAGVTNEQFF.

This clonotype has only a few counts. V usage is TRBV20-1 and J usage is TRBJ2-7, with 9 bases fitting TRBD2. V was pared by 3 bases and J by 4 bases, with 7 bases of the junction left unmatched. Germline CDR1 DFQATT, CDR2 SNEGSKA (reference sequence). There are 14 residues in the CDR3. The CDR3 loop reads CSASGLAGIYEQYF. For the CDR3, the DNA is TGCAGTGCTAGTGGTCTAGCGGGAATTTACGAGCAGTACTTC.

This rearrangement joins TRBV7-9 to TRBJ1-2; the D gene is possibly TRBD1 (5 bases). Germline CDR1 reads SEHNR; CDR2 reads FQNEAQ (reference sequence). The CDR3 totals 13 residues. Trimming removed 3 bases from V and 3 bases from J, with 8 bases in between. CDR3 protein: CASSFGGYYGYTF. In DNA, the CDR3 is TGTGCCAGCAGCTTTGGGGGGTACTATGGCTACACCTTC.

This clonotype was seen more than once but under ten times. V and J are TRBV29-1 and TRBJ1-2; weak D call: TRBD1 (5 bases). Germline V CDR1 and CDR2: SQVTM, ANQGSEA. The ends were cut back, 0 bases at V and 4 bases at J, with 12 bases in the middle. The CDR3 has 14 residues. The CDR3 sequence is CSVEEAGKVYGYTF. The CDR3, as DNA: TGCAGCGTTGAAGAGGCAGGGAAGGTCTATGGCTACACCTTC.

The chain is built from TRBV3-1 and TRBJ1-2, with D hard to call. Trimming stripped 3 bases from V and 5 bases from J, with 16 bases between. Germline CDR1 and CDR2: LGHDT and YNNKEL (reference sequence). The CDR3 runs to 15 residues. The chain's CDR3 is CASSHVTGGPYGYTF. For the CDR3, the DNA is TGTGCCAGCAGCCACGTCACGGGAGGGCCGTATGGCTACACCTTC.

This clonotype was found a few times. The gene calls are TRBV4-3 and TRBJ1-2, with no clear D. With 0 bases removed from V and 6 bases from J, the gap between germline ends came to 5 bases. CDR1 is LGHNA and CDR2 is YSLEER in the germline V gene. The CDR3 extends over 12 amino acids. This chain's CDR3 is CASSQEGDGYTF. The CDR3 nucleotides read TGCGCCAGCAGCCAAGAAGGAGATGGCTACACCTTC.

This clonotype was picked up a small number of times. V usage is TRBV19 and J usage is TRBJ2-1; 7 positions agree with TRBD1. Germline CDR1 LNHDA, CDR2 SQIVND (reference sequence). Unmatched junction bases numbered 11, after V lost 8 bases and J lost 4 bases. The CDR3 length is 15 residues. Here the CDR3 reads CASHPTGRPYNEQFF. CDR3 DNA sequence: TGTGCCAGTCATCCGACAGGGCGCCCTTACAATGAGCAGTTCTTC.

This clonotype came up once. The V and J genes are TRBV12-3 or TRBV12-4 and TRBJ2-3; 11 positions agree with TRBD1. The CDR3 has 18 amino acids. Trimming took 6 bases from V and 5 from J; bases not matched to a gene: 16. This CDR3 is CASSFGRWGDRGEDTQYF. Here the CDR3 DNA reads TGTGCCAGCAGCTTTGGGCGGTGGGGGGACAGGGGGGAAGATACGCAGTATTTT.

This clonotype was detected a few times. The chain carries TRBV5-4 and TRBJ1-2; D is uncertain. This CDR3 region has 14 residues. The germline V gene has CDR1 SGHNT and CDR2 YYREEE (reference sequence). Trimming cost V 2 bases and J 4 bases, with 12 bases left between them. DNA of the CDR3: TGTGCCAGCAGCTTTGATGAGATAATCTATGGCTACACCTTC. Amino acid sequence: CASSFDEIIYGYTF.

The CDR3 here is CASGRTDSTDTQYF. The CDR3 bases are TGTGCCAGCGGCCGGACAGATAGCACAGATACGCAGTATTTT. This chain uses TRBV7-9 with TRBJ2-3; D might be TRBD1 (6 bases). Trimming took 8 bases from V and 0 from J, leaving 12 bases between them. The CDR3 covers 14 residues. CDR1 SEHNR and CDR2 FQNEAQ come from the germline V gene (reference sequence).

The chain links TRBV6-5 to TRBJ1-2; perhaps TRBD1 as D (5 bases). The CDR3 totals 16 residues. CDR1 MNHEY and CDR2 SVGAGI come from the germline V gene. With 4 bases removed from V and 2 bases from J, the gap between germline ends came to 17 bases. The CDR3 here is CASSSQFSTANYGYTF. CDR3 nucleotides: TGTGCCAGCAGTTCACAATTTTCGACAGCGAACTATGGCTACACCTTC.

This clonotype was observed a few times. This chain joins TRBV10-1 and TRBJ1-2; D is perhaps TRBD1 (5 bases). Trimming shortened V by 3 bases and J by 4 bases, and 9 bases separated the two germline ends. The CDR3 runs 13 residues. The germline V gene has CDR1 WNHNN and CDR2 SYGVQD (reference sequence). The CDR3 DNA is TGCGCCAGCAGTGAATCGGGGCCCTATGGCTACACCTTC. Its protein is CASSESGPYGYTF.

The chain uses TRBV12-3 or TRBV12-4 and TRBJ1-3; D unresolved. V shed 10 bases and J shed 6 bases, with 16 bases lying between them. This CDR3 has 13 residues. CDR3 sequence reads: CATLSRSANTIYF. Here the CDR3 DNA reads TGTGCCACACTCTCCAGGTCGGCAAACACCATATATTTT.